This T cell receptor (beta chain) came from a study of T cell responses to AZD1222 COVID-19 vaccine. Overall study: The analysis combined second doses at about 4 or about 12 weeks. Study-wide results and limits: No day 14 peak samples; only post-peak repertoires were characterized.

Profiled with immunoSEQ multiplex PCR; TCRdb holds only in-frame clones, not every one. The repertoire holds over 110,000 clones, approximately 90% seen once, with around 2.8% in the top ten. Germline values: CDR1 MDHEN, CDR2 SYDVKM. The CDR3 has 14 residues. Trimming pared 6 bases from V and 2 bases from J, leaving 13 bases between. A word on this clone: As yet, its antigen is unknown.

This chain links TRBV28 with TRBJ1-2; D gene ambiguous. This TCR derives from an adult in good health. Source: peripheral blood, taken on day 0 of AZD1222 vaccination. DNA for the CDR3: TGTGCCAGCAGGACATTCTCTGGAAACTATGGCTACACCTTC. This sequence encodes CASRTFSGNYGYTF.